This section outlines one TCR beta chain sequence together with its context. Its antigen is still unknown. No base-level quality is on record; no much larger clone is a single base apart. This entry comes from a study of memory CD4+ T cells and cytomegalovirus serostatus (dated by TCRdb to the late 2010s). General notes on the study: The cohort included approximately 35 healthy adults from Belgium, of whom 9 were CMV seropositive and 24 were CMV seronegative. To replicate a published TCR-based CMV serostatus classifier, the researchers sequenced the CD4+ memory TCRbeta repertoires of a Belgian cohort whose cytomegalovirus serostatus was known.

The germline V gene encodes CDR1 MGHRA and CDR2 YSYEKL. Trimming costs V 0 bases and J 10 bases, and their ends lie 18 bases apart. Measured from the cysteine to the phenylalanine, the CDR3 is 15 residues long. Solely the CDR3 DNA is kept, with 45 bases framed from the first base. Findings and caveats that apply to the study as a whole: A median bootstrapped AUC of 0.95 with a 95% CI of 0.76-1.00 was achieved on the Belgian cohort by the original-framework classifier. Only CD4+CD45RO+ memory cells were sequenced, unlike the original study, which covered naive and memory CD4+ and CD8+ populations. The results were read as suggesting that the CMV-associated TCR signature is, for the most part, present in the CD4+ memory repertoire. Of fewer than 200 previously reported CMV-associated TCRbeta sequences, around 70 appeared in the CD4+ memory repertoires, each in one to five individuals. For CMV serostatus prediction, a median bootstrapped AUC of approximately 0.95 was reached with the original framework, and a median bootstrapped AUC of approximately 0.89 was reached with a US-trained random forest.

A FACSAria II was used to sort memory CD4+ T cells, defined as single viable CD3+CD4+CD8-CD45RO+ cells. CMV serostatus was assessed using a Roche Elecsys assay, by which serum IgG against CMV pp150, pp28, p38 and p52 was detected. After thawing, total CD4+ T cells were enriched by positive selection with CD4 magnetic microbeads. The samples came from a different study that was designed specifically to examine the CD4+ T cell memory repertoire. Peripheral blood mononuclear cells were isolated and cryopreserved according to standard operating procedures, and serum was kept at -80 degrees C. Staining used CD3-PerCP (BW264/56), CD4-APC (RPA-T4), CD45RO-PE (UCHT1) and CD8-Pacific Orange (3B5) antibodies, with Sytox blue excluding non-viable cells. The Quick-DNA Microprep Kit was used to extract genomic DNA from the sorted cells. TCRbeta DNA was amplified with the immunoSEQ hsTCRbeta kit following the manufacturer's protocol. TCRbeta libraries were sequenced on an Illumina MiSeq instrument. The paper's processing steps were these. Removing out-of-frame sequences left some 2.4 million distinct TCRbeta sequences, an average of around 67,000 per individual. Each individual was scored using the number of 150 to 200 previously reported CMV-associated TCRbeta sequences that the individual carried and the total number of productive distinct TCRbeta sequences. A beta-binomial model was reimplemented in Python, and scikit-learn random forests with default parameters were trained on data from the US cohort. On the Belgian cohort, classifier performance was reported as the median AUC, along with percentile confidence intervals, across 10,000 bootstrap iterations. This is the immuneACCESS table as TCRdb keeps it, with only in-frame sequences that have V and J called. A part of the clones is gone; compared with another copy, unresolved V genes explain less than half, and the rest is unexplained. V and J calls and clone size come straight from that table; D and trimming were deduced from the DNA. The sample data list roughly 50,000 clones, and approximately 79% of these were observed just once. The ten largest clones represent less than 0.95% of the sample.

Sequenced material: memory CD4+ T cells from blood. The TCR originated in an adult in good health and CMV-seronegative. The sequence is built from TRBV4-1 and TRBJ2-5; a tentative D match to TRBD1 spans 6 bases. CDR3 region: CASSQEGRGVGDQYF. The sequenced DNA: TGCGCCAGCAGCCAAGAAGGCAGGGGCGTCGGGGACCAGTACTTC.